These 30 T cell receptor beta chains came from one sample sequenced in a study of blood T cells in healthy people across ages. A J-beta primer mix and a sample-barcoded 5' primer were used in a second PCR of about 6 to 12 cycles. TCRdb independently ran MiXCR on the 5' RACE reads; one entry per CDR3 protein. The sample lists 1.8 million or so distinct CDR3 sequences, roughly 43% occurring once. Sequenced input: blood. The receptor set was obtained from a human donor in good health.

The J gene is TRBJ1-2, the V gene TRBV12-3 or TRBV12-4, with TRBD1 identical over 8 bases. The V and J ends lost 7 bases and 10 bases, in that order; junction bases with no gene match: 11. The CDR3 is made up of 13 amino acids. The CDR3 DNA sequence: TGTGCCAGCACCCTATCGACAGGGGCTCCCTACACCTTC. This gives the protein CASTLSTGAPYTF.

This sequence joins TRBV7-2 and TRBJ1-2; 8 bases map to TRBD1. J lost 6 bases, V lost 3 bases, and 6 bases had no gene match. CDR1 is SGHTA and CDR2 is FQGNSA in the germline V gene. The CDR3 covers 14 residues. The CDR3 coding sequence is TGTGCCAGCAGCTTCCTTGGACAGGGCCATGGCTACACCTTC. Translation: CASSFLGQGHGYTF.

This clonotype showed up many times. Sequence at one end of the junction differs from germline and may be a read error. This chain uses TRBV7-2 with TRBJ2-3; D call uncertain. This CDR3 has 12 amino acids. CDR1 is SGHTA and CDR2 is FQGNSA in the germline V gene. Written as DNA, the CDR3 is TGCGCCAGCAGCTTGGCCAGAGATACGCAGTATTTT. Encoded protein: CASSLARDTQYF.

The CDR3 loop reads CASSYRRRQETQYF. The DNA for the CDR3 is TGTGCCAGCAGCTATAGACGGAGGCAAGAGACCCAGTACTTC. The rearrangement uses TRBV7-2 and TRBJ2-5, with TRBD2 as a possible D gene (5 bases). With 4 bases removed from V and 2 bases from J, the gap between germline ends came to 11 bases. The CDR3 covers 14 residues. Germline lookup yields CDR1 SGHTA and CDR2 FQGNSA.

This chain joins TRBV25-1 and TRBJ2-1; 9 nucleotides line up with TRBD1. The germline gives CDR1 MGHDK, CDR2 SYGVNS. This CDR3 comprises 14 residues. Germline trimming cut 7 bases from V and 8 bases from J; bases unmatched to any gene: 9. CDR3 in amino acids: CASTYGTGYDEQFF. CDR3 sequence (DNA): TGTGCCAGCACCTACGGGACAGGGTATGATGAGCAGTTCTTC.

This chain uses TRBV27 with TRBJ1-1; 11 bases map to TRBD1. V shed 2 bases, J shed 8 bases, and the junction held 7 bases outside the gene matches. Germline CDR1 and CDR2: MNHEY and SMNVEV (reference sequence). This CDR3 spans 15 amino acids. The CDR3 is CASSLAGTGGYEAFF. CDR3 coding DNA: TGTGCCAGCAGTTTAGCTGGGACAGGGGGGTACGAAGCTTTCTTT.

This clonotype was observed once. The V call is TRBV6-2 or TRBV6-3, the J call TRBJ1-5; unclear D gene. The V gene lost 1 base and the J gene lost 3 bases, with 10 bases spanning the gap. The CDR3 covers 15 residues. Germline V CDR1 and CDR2: MNHEY, SVGEGT. CDR3 DNA sequence: TGTGCCAGCAGTTACTGGGCCGGAGCCAATCAGCCCCAGCATTTT. Its protein is CASSYWAGANQPQHF.

This clonotype has only a few counts. The genes are TRBV28 and TRBJ1-4, with a weak D call TRBD1 (5 bases). Germline-derived CDR1 and CDR2 are MDHEN and SYDVKM. CDR3 length equals 15 residues. Trimming took 5 bases from V and 7 from J, leaving 17 bases between them. The CDR3 loop reads CASSPSGTSGEKLFF. The CDR3 DNA reads TGTGCCAGCAGTCCCTCCGGGACTAGCGGTGAAAAACTGTTTTTT. Complete variable domain (other parts from reference TRBV28 and TRBJ1-4): DVKVTQSSRYLVKRTGEKVFLECVQDMDHENMFWYRQDPGLGLRLIYFSYDVKMKEKGDIPEGYSVSREKKERFSLILESASTNQTSMYLCASSPSGTSGEKLFFGSGTQLSVL.

V usage is TRBV28 and J usage is TRBJ1-1, with TRBD1 matching over 7 bases. The V segment lost 6 bases and the J segment 0 bases; nucleotides outside the gene matches: 10. This CDR3 comprises 16 residues. Germline V lookup: CDR1 MDHEN, CDR2 SYDVKM. The CDR3 here is CASSSPGQIMNTEAFF. DNA for the CDR3: TGTGCCAGCAGCTCCCCGGGACAGATCATGAACACTGAAGCTTTCTTT.

Ten or more counts support this clonotype. This rearrangement joins TRBV7-9 to TRBJ2-3; D ambiguous. V was shortened by 1 base and J by 2 bases, with 7 bases between the two germline ends. This CDR3 is 14 amino acids long. Germline CDR1 and CDR2: SEHNR and FQNEAQ (reference sequence). CDR3 sequence (DNA): TGTGCCAGCAGCTTAGGCGTATCCACAGATACGCAGTATTTT. Translating it yields CASSLGVSTDTQYF.

The chain joins TRBV5-1 to TRBJ1-2; 9 bases line up with TRBD1. CDR1 is SGHRS and CDR2 is YFSETQ in the germline V gene. V shed 3 bases, J shed 0 bases, and the junction held 12 bases outside the gene matches. CDR3 length: 18 amino acids. As DNA, the CDR3 is TGCGCCAGCAGCTATAGTACCGGGACAGGGTCAACTAACTATGGCTACACCTTC. This encodes CASSYSTGTGSTNYGYTF. Full variable domain (missing parts from reference TRBV5-1 and TRBJ1-2): KAGVTQTPRYLIKTRGQQVTLSCSPISGHRSVSWYQQTPGQGLQFLFEYFSETQRNKGNFPGRFSGRQFSNSRSEMNVSTLELGDSALYLCASSYSTGTGSTNYGYTFGSGTRLTVV.

This chain joins TRBV5-6 and TRBJ1-1, with D perhaps TRBD1 (5 bases). The germline gives CDR1 SGHDT, CDR2 YYEEEE. This CDR3 contains 14 residues. Deletions cut 4 bases from V and 3 bases from J, with 13 bases between. The CDR3 loop is CASSEADRHTEAFF. The CDR3 DNA follows: TGTGCCAGCAGCGAAGCAGACAGACACACTGAAGCTTTCTTT.

This clonotype showed up just a few times. The CDR3 reads CASSQRTGYDTEAFF. In nucleotides, the CDR3 is TGTGCCAGCAGCCAACGGACAGGGTATGACACTGAAGCTTTCTTT. The rearrangement links TRBV4-2 to TRBJ1-1; 8 positions match TRBD1. The CDR3 is 15 residues long. Per the germline V gene, CDR1 is LGHNA and CDR2 is YNFKEQ. With V trimmed by 2 bases and J by 3 bases, 5 bases remained unmatched.

This clonotype was seen only once. This chain connects TRBV25-1 to TRBJ2-5, with D perhaps TRBD1 (7 bases). CDR1 and CDR2 (germline): MGHDK, SYGVNS. V was cut by 6 bases and J by 5 bases, with 13 bases left in between. CDR3 length: 13 residues. The CDR3 bases are TGTGCCAGCAGGGGGGCAGGGGGGGAGACCCAGTACTTC. This gives the protein CASRGAGGETQYF.

Notes on this clonotype: It is likely a read error, because the conserved phenylalanine at the end of the CDR3 is missing. CDR3 coding DNA: TGCGCCAGCAGCCCCTCGACAGGGAGGGCTGAAGCTTTCTTG. It translates to CASSPSTGRAEAFL. The chain couples TRBV5-1 to TRBJ1-1; 7 nucleotides align to TRBD1. The V segment lost 4 bases and the J segment 6 bases; nucleotides outside the gene matches: 9. CDR3 length: 14 residues. Germline CDR1 and CDR2: SGHRS and YFSETQ.

This sequence joins TRBV20-1 and TRBJ2-3, with TRBD2 matching 8 bases. Germline CDR1 reads DFQATT; CDR2 reads SNEGSKA (reference sequence). The CDR3 has 15 amino acids. V trimming: 6 bases; J trimming: 0 bases; junction bases outside the gene matches: 8. CDR3 coding DNA: TGCAGTGCGGCCGGGACTAGGGGAAGCACAGATACGCAGTATTTT. Its protein is CSAAGTRGSTDTQYF.

The V and J genes are TRBV12-3 or TRBV12-4 and TRBJ2-1, with 9 bases lining up with TRBD1. Trimming at V came to 2 bases and at J to 10 bases, leaving 3 bases not matched to a gene. The CDR3 has 13 amino acids. CDR3 sequence: CASSLLDRGEQFF. The CDR3 DNA is TGTGCCAGCAGTTTATTAGACAGGGGGGAGCAGTTCTTC.

This clonotype was observed a handful of times. The rearrangement uses TRBV20-1 and TRBJ1-1; unclear D gene. Looked up from germline, CDR1 is DFQATT and CDR2 is SNEGSKA (reference sequence). The germline V and J ends were trimmed by 1 base and 4 bases, with 13 bases remaining between them. The CDR3 spans 14 residues. CDR3 nucleotide sequence: TGCAGTGCTAGAGTCCACCAGGAAATCACTGAAGCTTTCTTT. Encoded protein: CSARVHQEITEAFF.

This chain uses TRBV28 with TRBJ1-2; D is unresolved. The CDR3 is 14 amino acids. CDR1 and CDR2 (germline): MDHEN, SYDVKM. V lost 2 bases to trimming and J lost 4 bases, with 11 bases between them. In DNA, the CDR3 is TGTGCCAGCAGTTTAAGGGCAGCAATCTATGGCTACACCTTC. Amino acid sequence: CASSLRAAIYGYTF.

This clonotype was observed at least ten times. The chain has TRBV12-3 or TRBV12-4 and TRBJ1-1; D not certain. V was pared by 6 bases and J by 5 bases, with 4 bases between. CDR3 length: 10 amino acids. CDR3 in amino acids: CASSLTEAFF. In DNA, the CDR3 is TGTGCCAGCAGCTTAACTGAAGCTTTCTTT.

The gene calls are TRBV6-5 and TRBJ1-1; D gene unclear. With 2 bases removed from V and 0 bases from J, the gap between germline ends came to 10 bases. CDR1 and CDR2 (germline): MNHEY, SVGAGI. The CDR3 consists of 15 residues. The CDR3 reads CASSYKRILNTEAFF. The DNA for the CDR3 is TGTGCCAGCAGTTACAAGAGAATATTGAACACTGAAGCTTTCTTT.

The chain links TRBV10-3 to TRBJ2-7; D gene uncertain. The CDR3 contains 12 residues. V dropped 6 bases and J dropped 3 bases, with 9 bases sitting between them. Per the germline V gene, CDR1 is ENHRY and CDR2 is SYGVKD. The CDR3 nucleotides read TGTGCCATCAGGGCAAGGGACTACGAGCAGTACTTC. Its translation is CAIRARDYEQYF.

This clonotype was recorded at least ten times. In DNA form, the CDR3 reads TGTGCCAGCAGTTTCAAGACAGGAGGAGATAGTGAAAAACTGTTTTTT. Amino acids: CASSFKTGGDSEKLFF. The gene calls are TRBV12-3 or TRBV12-4 and TRBJ1-4; tentatively, D is TRBD1 (6 bases). Trimming removed 3 bases at V and 7 bases at J, with 18 bases between. CDR3 length: 16 residues.

The chain recombines TRBV5-5 with TRBJ2-7, with a weak D call TRBD1 (7 bases). The V gene lost 1 base and the J gene lost 2 bases, with 13 bases spanning the gap. Germline CDR1 is SGHKS and CDR2 is YYEKEE (reference sequence). CDR3 length: 15 residues. CDR3 in amino acids: CASSLRPGGTYEQYF. The CDR3 nucleotides are TGTGCCAGCAGCTTGCGGCCAGGGGGGACCTACGAGCAGTACTTC.

The sample holds a few counts of this clonotype. The rearrangement links TRBV6-2 or TRBV6-3 to TRBJ2-1; TRBD2 matches at 11 bases. The germline V gene has CDR1 MNHEY and CDR2 SVGEGT. The CDR3 totals 16 residues. With V trimmed by 6 bases and J by 2 bases, 6 bases remained unmatched. The CDR3 spells CASRSSGGAAYNEQFF. The CDR3 nucleotides are TGTGCCAGCAGAAGTAGCGGGGGGGCTGCCTACAATGAGCAGTTCTTC.

This clonotype was seen just once. CDR3 in amino acids: CASRHRNTGELFF. CDR3 bases: TGTGCCAGCCGTCATCGAAACACCGGGGAGCTGTTTTTT. This sequence joins TRBV27 and TRBJ2-2; D gene unclear. This CDR3 contains 13 residues. Germline CDR1 reads MNHEY; CDR2 reads SMNVEV (reference sequence). The V and J ends lost 8 bases and 2 bases respectively, with 9 bases between them.

As to this clonotype: One junction end disagrees with the germline gene, perhaps due to a read error. The J gene is TRBJ2-5, the V gene TRBV6-1, with a tentative D call TRBD2 (5 bases). The CDR3 extends over 12 amino acids. Germline CDR1 and CDR2: MNHNS and SASEGT. CDR3 residues: CASRDGGEAQYF. CDR3 DNA sequence: TGTGCCAGCAGGGATGGAGGAGAGGCCCAGTACTTC.

This clonotype was counted only a few times. This rearrangement joins TRBV9 to TRBJ1-6, with TRBD1 matching over 9 bases. The CDR3 length is 16 residues. CDR1 SGDLS and CDR2 YYNGEE come from the germline V gene. Trimming removed 4 bases from V and 7 bases from J; junction bases left unmatched: 9. As DNA, the CDR3 is TGTGCCAGCAGCCCATCAGCCGGGACAGGGAATTCACCCCTCCACTTT. Protein: CASSPSAGTGNSPLHF.

The chain uses TRBV3-1 and TRBJ2-5; 9 bases are a match to TRBD2. V was clipped by 0 bases and J by 2 bases; unmatched bases: 4. The CDR3 runs 16 residues. Germline lookup yields CDR1 LGHDT and CDR2 YNNKEL (reference sequence). CDR3 amino acids: CASSQEKLAGQETQYF. Written as DNA, the CDR3 is TGTGCCAGCAGCCAAGAAAAGCTAGCGGGACAAGAGACCCAGTACTTC.

The gene calls are TRBV5-1 and TRBJ2-7; 9 bases match TRBD2. The CDR3 sequence is 14 residues long. Per the germline V gene, CDR1 is SGHRS and CDR2 is YFSETQ. J gave up 3 bases and V 3 bases, and 4 bases lay outside the gene matches. The CDR3 loop reads CASSSGLANYEQYF. CDR3 sequence (DNA): TGCGCCAGCAGCTCAGGACTAGCGAACTACGAGCAGTACTTC.